The text below deals with one TCR beta chain. Antigen specificity is unknown. The sample originates from a study of OX40 agonist ivuxolimab in advanced cancers. Study observations and caveats: Among some nonresponders, normalized T-cell clonal expansion was also low.

J lost 3 bases, V lost 3 bases, and 1 base had no gene match. This CDR3 has 15 amino acids. Germline V gives CDR1 LGHNA, CDR2 YSLEER. The assay was immunoSEQ multiplex PCR, and TCRdb's table has in-frame clones only and misses some. The profile covers some 74,000 clones, with 88% appearing a single time and more than 0.75% taken by the ten largest. The V gene is TRBV4-3, the J gene TRBJ2-3; 12 nucleotides match TRBD2. The receptor's source is an adult with an advanced solid tumor such as melanoma, head and neck, liver or kidney cancer. Sample: CD4+ or CD8+ T cells sorted from blood, taken in a trial of the OX40 agonist ivuxolimab. The CDR3 here is CASSQTSGSTDTQYF. CDR3 DNA sequence: TGCGCCAGCAGCCAGACTAGCGGGAGTACAGATACGCAGTATTTT.